The 27 T cell receptor beta chains in this list originate from one sample, sequenced in a study of blood T cell repertoires in COVID-19. The assay was immunoSEQ multiplex PCR, and TCRdb's table has in-frame clones only and misses some. The sample yields 160,000 or so clones, roughly 87% seen once. The source material was peripheral blood. The origin of the receptors is a woman in her 70s with acute or convalescent COVID-19.

The chain uses TRBV27 and TRBJ2-7, with TRBD2 matching 7 bases. CDR1 is MNHEY and CDR2 is SMNVEV in the germline V gene (reference sequence). This CDR3 spans 14 amino acids. Trimming took 6 bases from V and 7 from J; bases not matched to a gene: 12. This CDR3 is CASRTSPVVGEQYF. The CDR3 DNA reads TGTGCCAGCAGGACTAGCCCAGTTGTGGGGGAGCAGTACTTC.

This rearrangement joins TRBV14 to TRBJ2-7, with a possible D match to TRBD1 (5 bases). CDR1 and CDR2 from the germline V gene are SGHDN and FVKESK. This CDR3 spans 15 amino acids. Trimming cost V 5 bases and J 0 bases, with 14 bases left between them. As DNA, the CDR3 is TGTGCCAGCAGCTCTCTCGACAGTCGCTCCTACGAGCAGTACTTC. Its protein product is CASSSLDSRSYEQYF.

CDR3 nucleotide sequence: TGCGCCAGCAGCCAACTAGGGGGGGCGAATTCACCCCTCCACTTT. Translated, it gives CASSQLGGANSPLHF. This sequence joins TRBV4-3 and TRBJ1-6; D perhaps matches TRBD1 (6 bases). CDR1 is LGHNA, CDR2 YSLEER, per germline. The CDR3 runs to 15 residues. Trimming removed 2 bases at V and 7 bases at J, with 12 bases between.

This sequence joins TRBV4-2 and TRBJ1-1; D is uncertain. Germline values: CDR1 LGHNA, CDR2 YNFKEQ. V was trimmed by 0 bases and J by 9 bases, leaving 11 bases between them. CDR3 length: 13 residues. The CDR3 region has the DNA TGTGCCAGCAGCCAAGACCATACATACCAAGCTTTCTTT. Translated, it gives CASSQDHTYQAFF.

The rearrangement uses TRBV6-6 and TRBJ1-1; the match to TRBD1 covers 7 bases. Germline CDR1 reads MNHNY; CDR2 reads SVGAGI (reference sequence). CDR3 size: 15 residues. V lost 5 bases, J lost 7 bases, and 13 bases stayed unmatched. The CDR3 DNA reads as TGTGCCAGCAGTCTTACTCACAGGGGTAAGGGTGAAGCTTTCTTT. Its translation is CASSLTHRGKGEAFF.

CDR3 coding DNA: TGTGCCAGCAGTTTATATGAGGGGGCCTACGAGCAGTACTTC. The encoded protein is CASSLYEGAYEQYF. V and J are TRBV28 and TRBJ2-7; a weak D match, TRBD1 (6 bases). This CDR3 contains 14 residues. Germline V lookup: CDR1 MDHEN, CDR2 SYDVKM. Trimming took off 1 base at V and 2 bases at J, with 9 bases between the two ends.

This chain links TRBV3-1 (or the pseudogene TRBV3-2) with TRBJ2-2, with TRBD2 matching 10 bases. The CDR3 length is 23 residues. CDR1 LGHDT and CDR2 YNNKEL come from the germline V gene (reference sequence). With V trimmed by 0 bases and J by 0 bases, 19 bases remained unmatched. CDR3 amino acids: CASSQDRGIQRASGSPNTGELFF. The CDR3 region has the DNA TGTGCCAGCAGCCAAGATCGTGGTATCCAGAGGGCTAGCGGGAGTCCGAACACCGGGGAGCTGTTTTTT.

This rearrangement joins TRBV12-3 or TRBV12-4 to TRBJ1-1; no reliable D call. Between the trimmed V and J ends, which lost 2 bases and 8 bases, there was a span of 6 bases. This CDR3 contains 11 residues. DNA for the CDR3: TGTGCCAGCAGTTTAAGCGGAGAAGCTTTCTTT. It translates to CASSLSGEAFF.

This chain links TRBV7-8 with TRBJ2-3, with 7 bases fitting TRBD1. The germline gives CDR1 SGHVS, CDR2 FQNEAQ. The CDR3 is made up of 15 amino acids. The V gene end was trimmed by 3 bases and the J gene end by 4 bases; junction bases not matched to a gene: 7. For the CDR3, the DNA is TGTGCCAGCAGCTTGAGGGACAGTCCAGCAGATACGCAGTATTTT. This sequence encodes CASSLRDSPADTQYF.

The chain recombines TRBV9 with TRBJ1-5; no definite D call. The CDR3 is 14 amino acids. V gave up 4 bases and J gave up 1 base, with 9 bases separating them. Germline CDR1 is SGDLS and CDR2 is YYNGEE. The CDR3 spells CASSYAGSNQPQHF. Written as DNA, the CDR3 is TGTGCCAGCAGCTATGCGGGAAGCAATCAGCCCCAGCATTTT.

A remark on this clone: Other DNA sequences in the same sample also yield this CDR3. The chain is built from TRBV5-1 and TRBJ1-1; TRBD1 matches 8 bases. This CDR3 contains 13 residues. Germline CDR1 and CDR2: SGHRS and YFSETQ. V was pared by 5 bases and J by 3 bases, with 3 bases of the junction left unmatched. In DNA, the CDR3 is TGCGCCAGCAGTCTGGACAGGGACACTGAAGCTTTCTTT. Amino acid sequence: CASSLDRDTEAFF.

The V call is TRBV11-2, the J call TRBJ2-5; perhaps TRBD1 as D (6 bases). The germline V gene encodes CDR1 SGHAT and CDR2 FQNNGV. The CDR3 length is 13 residues. Trimming stripped 4 bases from V and 5 bases from J, with 11 bases between. The CDR3 here is CASSSQGRETQYF. CDR3 nucleotides: TGTGCCAGCAGCTCTCAGGGGCGTGAGACCCAGTACTTC.

Only a few counts were recorded for this clone. The V gene is TRBV4-1, the J gene TRBJ2-1; possibly TRBD2 for D (6 bases). There are 13 residues in the CDR3. CDR1 MGHRA and CDR2 YSYEKL come from the germline V gene. V was shortened by 5 bases and J by 8 bases, with 13 bases between the two germline ends. The CDR3 nucleotides read TGCGCCAGCAGCTCGAGGGGAGGCGATGAGCAGTTCTTC. This sequence encodes CASSSRGGDEQFF.

This clone has just one count. This chain uses TRBV3-1 (or the pseudogene TRBV3-2) with TRBJ1-6; the match to TRBD1 covers 9 bases. The ends lost 5 bases at V and 9 bases at J; junction bases unmatched: 2. Germline V CDR1 and CDR2: LGHDT, YNNKEL (reference sequence). The CDR3 loop spans 13 amino acids. CDR3 residues: CASSADRGSPLHF. CDR3 in DNA: TGTGCCAGCAGCGCGGACAGGGGTTCACCCCTCCACTTT.

The chain carries TRBV29-1 and TRBJ2-1; D possibly corresponds to TRBD1 (6 bases). Germline CDR1 SQVTM, CDR2 ANQGSEA. This CDR3 is built from 15 residues. Trimming removed 6 bases from V and 5 bases from J, with 20 bases in between. The CDR3 reads CSVVQGRLPHNEQFF. The CDR3 nucleotides read TGCAGCGTGGTACAGGGACGGCTCCCCCACAATGAGCAGTTCTTC.

The V call is TRBV2, the J call TRBJ2-3; 14 bases line up with TRBD2. The CDR3 covers 15 residues. The J segment lost 4 bases and the V segment lost 6 bases, leaving 3 bases of the junction unmatched. Germline CDR1 is SNHLY and CDR2 is FYNNEI. This chain's CDR3 is CASRGLAGAPDTQYF. The CDR3, as DNA: TGTGCCAGCAGGGGACTAGCGGGAGCCCCAGATACGCAGTATTTT.

The rearrangement uses TRBV28 and TRBJ1-1; 12 nucleotides agree with TRBD1. The CDR3 covers 17 residues. Trimming took 6 bases from V and 3 from J; bases not matched to a gene: 11. CDR1 and CDR2 from the germline V gene are MDHEN and SYDVKM. The CDR3 DNA sequence: TGTGCCAGCAGACGGGGACAGGGGGCTTTTTCGGACACTGAAGCTTTCTTT. Translated, it gives CASRRGQGAFSDTEAFF. The full variable domain, its missing parts supplied by reference TRBV28 and TRBJ1-1, is DVKVTQSSRYLVKRTGEKVFLECVQDMDHENMFWYRQDPGLGLRLIYFSYDVKMKEKGDIPEGYSVSREKKERFSLILESASTNQTSMYLCASRRGQGAFSDTEAFFGQGTRLTVV.

J is TRBJ2-5 and V is TRBV21-1; the tabulated D call, TRBD2, remains unverified against the DNA. TRBV21-1 is termed a pseudogene. This CDR3 spans 18 amino acids. The CDR3 sequence: CASSKGSGVRTFQETQYF. In nucleotides, the CDR3 is TGTGCCAGCAGCAAAGGCTCCGGGGTGAGGACTTTTCAAGAGACCCAGTACTTC.

In this sample, this clone turned up once. The rearrangement joins TRBV24-1 to TRBJ2-1; D might be TRBD2 (5 bases). Per the germline V gene, CDR1 is KGHDR and CDR2 is SFDVKD. V was pared by 5 bases and J by 3 bases, with 13 bases between. This CDR3 spans 15 amino acids. For the CDR3, the DNA is TGTGCCACCAGTGGCCCCTGGGCGGGCTACAATGAGCAGTTCTTC. Its translation: CATSGPWAGYNEQFF.

V usage is TRBV7-2 and J usage is TRBJ2-7; a weak D match, TRBD1 (5 bases). There are 13 residues in the CDR3. CDR1 is SGHTA, CDR2 FQGNSA, per germline. Deletions cut 3 bases from V and 6 bases from J, with 12 bases between. DNA of the CDR3: TGTGCCAGCAGCTTGGTCAGGGAAGGCGAGCAGTACTTC. This gives the protein CASSLVREGEQYF.

V is TRBV30 and J is TRBJ1-1; no definite D call. The CDR3 loop spans 13 amino acids. The germline V and J ends were trimmed by 1 base and 1 base, with 7 bases remaining between them. CDR1 and CDR2 from the germline V gene are GTSNPN and SVGIG (reference sequence). CDR3 protein: CAWSANRNTEAFF. Here the CDR3 DNA reads TGTGCCTGGAGTGCCAACAGGAACACTGAAGCTTTCTTT. Full variable domain (missing parts from reference TRBV30 and TRBJ1-1): SQTIHQWPATLVQPVGSPLSLECTVEGTSNPNLYWYRQAAGRGLQLLFYSVGIGQISSEVPQNLSASRPQDRQFILSSKKLLLSDSGFYLCAWSANRNTEAFFGQGTRLTVV.

In this sample, this clone turned up a few times. The chain employs TRBV18 and TRBJ1-1, with unresolved D. Per the germline V gene, CDR1 is KGHSH and CDR2 is LQKENI. The CDR3 totals 15 residues. V lost 0 bases to trimming and J lost 0 bases, with 8 bases between them. The CDR3 DNA reads TGTGCCAGCTCACCACCGGCGGTTATGAACACTGAAGCTTTCTTT. This codes for CASSPPAVMNTEAFF.

This clone turned up a few times. The V and J genes are TRBV7-9 and TRBJ2-2, with 7 bases identical to TRBD2. The CDR3 spans 17 residues. Germline trimming cut 5 bases from V and 2 bases from J; bases unmatched to any gene: 11. Germline-derived CDR1 and CDR2 are SEHNR and FQNEAQ (reference sequence). This CDR3 is CASSRSAGGTNTGELFF. As DNA, the CDR3 is TGTGCCAGCAGCCGTTCGGCCGGGGGGACCAACACCGGGGAGCTGTTTTTT.

In its sample, this clone was seen once. The V and J genes are TRBV4-3 and TRBJ2-1, with TRBD2 identical over 8 bases. The junction had 2 bases not matched to a gene; V was cut back by 4 bases and J by 0 bases. Germline V gives CDR1 LGHNA, CDR2 YSLEER. The CDR3 length is 15 residues. CDR3 nucleotide sequence: TGCGCCAGCAGCCGGGCGGGAGGCTCCTACAATGAGCAGTTCTTC. Protein product: CASSRAGGSYNEQFF.

The chain links TRBV12-2 to TRBJ2-1; the D call TRBD2 from the table was never checked on the DNA. TRBV12-2 is described as a pseudogene. The CDR3 is 16 amino acids. The CDR3 is CASRLGGGTSHNEQFF. In DNA form, the CDR3 reads TGTGCAAGTCGCTTAGGAGGCGGGACTAGTCACAATGAGCAGTTCTTC.

The V gene is TRBV27, the J gene TRBJ1-1; D gene ambiguous. CDR1 and CDR2 (germline): MNHEY, SMNVEV (reference sequence). The CDR3 consists of 13 residues. V lost 5 bases to trimming and J lost 7 bases, with 14 bases between them. CDR3 in DNA: TGTGCCAGCAGTACCGCGGGAGGCCTTGAAGCTTTCTTT. Its translation: CASSTAGGLEAFF.

This clone is a singleton in its sample. The CDR3 spells CASSLRTGSVYNEQFF. CDR3 in DNA: TGTGCCAGCTCCCTGAGGACAGGGTCGGTCTACAATGAGCAGTTCTTC. The chain has TRBV18 and TRBJ2-1; 8 positions match TRBD1. V shed 6 bases and J 3 bases; nucleotides not matched to a gene: 10. The CDR3 length is 16 residues. Germline V gene sequence: CDR1 KGHSH, CDR2 LQKENI.